The rows below give T cell receptor beta chains drawn from one sample of a study of shared T cell receptors in the human thymus. Data came from immunoSEQ multiplex PCR; TCRdb stores just in-frame clones and leaves some out. The table includes under 450,000 clones, roughly 94% detected once. The sample consisted of thymocytes. The receptors here all came from a human donor. Each CDR3 is given with its conserved first and last residue. The order of the fields is clone size, V gene, D gene, J gene, CDR3 DNA, CDR3 protein. A D gene is named only where the DNA matches it firmly. Expanded clones get a size class; other rows say once, few or many, or leave the size out.

>-|TRBV5-5|TRBD1|TRBJ1-5
TGTGCCAGCAGCCTAGGGACAGGCCATAGCAATCAGCCCCAGCATTTT
CASSLGTGHSNQPQHF
>-|TRBV18|TRBD2|TRBJ2-1
TGTGCCAGCTCACCTTTCTGTGGGACTAGAATCCCCGATGAGCAGTTCTTC
CASSPFCGTRIPDEQFF
>-|TRBV7-9|TRBD1|TRBJ2-7
TGTGCCAGCAGCCCTGGGACAGATTACGAGCAGTACTTC
CASSPGTDYEQYF
>once|TRBV11-2|-|TRBJ2-7
TGTGCCAGCAGCTTTCTTATCGTCCGACAGGCCTACGAGCAGTACTTC
CASSFLIVRQAYEQYF
>-|TRBV5-4|-|TRBJ1-1
TGTGCCAGCAGCTTGCTCGATGCCGAGGGGGGCCGGAACACTGAAGCTTTCTTT
CASSLLDAEGGRNTEAFF
>-|TRBV4-1|-|TRBJ2-7
TGCGCCAGCAGCCACGGTCCCCCTGGGGCCTACGAGCAGTACTTC
CASSHGPPGAYEQYF
>-|TRBV28|-|TRBJ1-2
TGTGCCAGCATTATGACGGGGGGCTATGGCTACACCTTC
CASIMTGGYGYTF
>-|TRBV6-1|-|TRBJ2-7
TGTGCCAGCAGTGAAATGGTTAGTAGTGCTCCCATCTCCTACGAGCAGTACTTC
CASSEMVSSAPISYEQYF
>-|TRBV6-1|-|TRBJ2-3
TGTGCCAGCAGTGACCCGGGCTGGGAATTCAATGGCACAGATACGCAGTATTTT
CASSDPGWEFNGTDTQYF
>once|TRBV11-1|-|TRBJ1-5
TGTGCCAGCAGCCCACGGGGAGGTCAGCCCCAGCATTTT
CASSPRGGQPQHF
>once|TRBV4-3|-|TRBJ2-7
TGCGCCAGCAGCCAAGGAGTGCGTCCCCTCTCCTACGAGCAGTACTTC
CASSQGVRPLSYEQYF
>-|TRBV18|TRBD1|TRBJ1-2
TGTGCCAGCTCCCCGGGACAGGAAAACTATGGCTACACCTTC
CASSPGQENYGYTF
>-|TRBV7-2|-|TRBJ2-1
TGTGCCAGCAGCTCGGGGCCCTACTTTAGCTCCTACAATGAGCAGTTCTTC
CASSSGPYFSSYNEQFF
>once|TRBV11-3|-|TRBJ2-7
TGTGCCAGCAGCTTAGATACGGGACGCTCCTACGAGCAGTACTTC
CASSLDTGRSYEQYF
>-|TRBV10-1|-|TRBJ2-1
TGCGCCAGCAGTGCCGACCGGGCATCGGAGCAGTTCTTC
CASSADRASEQFF
>-|TRBV14|-|TRBJ1-1
TGTGCCAGCAGCCGGGGACTGTTTAACACTGAAGCTTTCTTT
CASSRGLFNTEAFF
>-|TRBV28|-|TRBJ2-3
TGTGCCAGCAGTCCCTCAGGGTTCTACCTTCCTAGCACAGATACGCAGTATTTT
CASSPSGFYLPSTDTQYF
>-|TRBV7-2|-|TRBJ2-5
TGTGCCAGCAGCACGACTAGAGAGACCCAGTACTTC
CASSTTRETQYF
>-|TRBV21-1|-|TRBJ1-1
TGTGCCAGCAGCCCCGGGTTTATGAGCACTGAAGCTTTCTTT
CASSPGFMSTEAFF
>-|TRBV14|-|TRBJ2-2
TGTGCCAGCAGCCAACCGTCACTGGGGAACACCGGGGAGCTGTTTTTT
CASSQPSLGNTGELFF
>-|TRBV5-1|-|TRBJ2-3
TGCGCCAGCAGCTCCGCATTAGACGGGGTAAGGACAGATACGCAGTATTTT
CASSSALDGVRTDTQYF
>-|TRBV28|-|TRBJ2-1
TGTGCCAGCAGTTTTGAGTCGCGAGACCACTACAATGAGCAGTTCTTC
CASSFESRDHYNEQFF
>-|TRBV11-3|-|TRBJ2-1
TGTGCCAGCAGCTTAGACGCCCAGGGGGGCTTCAATGAGCAGTTCTTC
CASSLDAQGGFNEQFF
>-|TRBV5-1|-|TRBJ2-7
TGCGCCAGCATCCCAGGGGTGGGCGAGAGAAACGAGCAGTACTTC
CASIPGVGERNEQYF
>-|TRBV2|-|TRBJ2-3
TGTGCCAGCAGTGATTTCCCGGTGGCAGATACGCAGTATTTT
CASSDFPVADTQYF
>-|TRBV4-3|TRBD1|TRBJ1-4
TGCGCCAGCAGCCAAGCCAACAGGGGCCTGCCCTATAATGAAAAACTGTTTTTT
CASSQANRGLPYNEKLFF
>-|TRBV30|-|TRBJ1-1
TGTGCCTGGAGTGTATCGTTGAACACTGAAGCTTTCTTT
CAWSVSLNTEAFF
>once|TRBV6-5|TRBD1|TRBJ1-2
TGTGCCAGCAGTCCGGGACAGGGAGATGGCTACACCTTC
CASSPGQGDGYTF
>-|TRBV27|TRBD2|TRBJ2-1
TGTGCCAGCAGTTTTGTAAGCGGGAGGGGGTGGGGCAATGAGCAGTTCTTC
CASSFVSGRGWGNEQFF
>-|TRBV19|-|TRBJ1-2
TGTGCCAGTAGTATAAGGAGGGTCTTTAGCGGCTACACCTTC
CASSIRRVFSGYTF
>-|TRBV4-3|-|TRBJ2-1
TGCGCCAGCAGCCAAGCGGAGGACAATGAGCAGTTCTTC
CASSQAEDNEQFF
>-|TRBV25-1|-|TRBJ2-7
TGTGCCAGCAGTCGGGGCCCACCCTACGAGCAGTACTTC
CASSRGPPYEQYF
>-|TRBV5-4|-|TRBJ2-1
TGTGCCAGCAGCCCCCGTAGAGGGGCCTACAATGAGCAGTTCTTC
CASSPRRGAYNEQFF
>-|TRBV7-9|-|TRBJ1-4
TGTGCCAGCAGCTTGACAGCAACTAATGAAAAACTGTTTTTT
CASSLTATNEKLFF
>-|TRBV10-1|TRBD1|TRBJ2-2
TGCGCCAGCACCCCGACAGGGTCGTCCACCGGGGAGCTGTTTTTT
CASTPTGSSTGELFF
>-|TRBV23-1|TRBD2|TRBJ2-1
TGCGCCAGCAGTCAATCACCCAAGCGGGAGAAGGGCAATGAGCAGTTCTTC
CASSQSPKREKGNEQFF
>-|TRBV4-1|-|TRBJ1-1
TGCGCCAGCAGCCCAGTAGAGGGGGACACTGAAGCTTTCTTT
CASSPVEGDTEAFF
>-|TRBV5-3|TRBD1|TRBJ1-2
TGTGCCAGAAGCTACCTGGGACAGTACTATGGCTACACCTTC
CARSYLGQYYGYTF